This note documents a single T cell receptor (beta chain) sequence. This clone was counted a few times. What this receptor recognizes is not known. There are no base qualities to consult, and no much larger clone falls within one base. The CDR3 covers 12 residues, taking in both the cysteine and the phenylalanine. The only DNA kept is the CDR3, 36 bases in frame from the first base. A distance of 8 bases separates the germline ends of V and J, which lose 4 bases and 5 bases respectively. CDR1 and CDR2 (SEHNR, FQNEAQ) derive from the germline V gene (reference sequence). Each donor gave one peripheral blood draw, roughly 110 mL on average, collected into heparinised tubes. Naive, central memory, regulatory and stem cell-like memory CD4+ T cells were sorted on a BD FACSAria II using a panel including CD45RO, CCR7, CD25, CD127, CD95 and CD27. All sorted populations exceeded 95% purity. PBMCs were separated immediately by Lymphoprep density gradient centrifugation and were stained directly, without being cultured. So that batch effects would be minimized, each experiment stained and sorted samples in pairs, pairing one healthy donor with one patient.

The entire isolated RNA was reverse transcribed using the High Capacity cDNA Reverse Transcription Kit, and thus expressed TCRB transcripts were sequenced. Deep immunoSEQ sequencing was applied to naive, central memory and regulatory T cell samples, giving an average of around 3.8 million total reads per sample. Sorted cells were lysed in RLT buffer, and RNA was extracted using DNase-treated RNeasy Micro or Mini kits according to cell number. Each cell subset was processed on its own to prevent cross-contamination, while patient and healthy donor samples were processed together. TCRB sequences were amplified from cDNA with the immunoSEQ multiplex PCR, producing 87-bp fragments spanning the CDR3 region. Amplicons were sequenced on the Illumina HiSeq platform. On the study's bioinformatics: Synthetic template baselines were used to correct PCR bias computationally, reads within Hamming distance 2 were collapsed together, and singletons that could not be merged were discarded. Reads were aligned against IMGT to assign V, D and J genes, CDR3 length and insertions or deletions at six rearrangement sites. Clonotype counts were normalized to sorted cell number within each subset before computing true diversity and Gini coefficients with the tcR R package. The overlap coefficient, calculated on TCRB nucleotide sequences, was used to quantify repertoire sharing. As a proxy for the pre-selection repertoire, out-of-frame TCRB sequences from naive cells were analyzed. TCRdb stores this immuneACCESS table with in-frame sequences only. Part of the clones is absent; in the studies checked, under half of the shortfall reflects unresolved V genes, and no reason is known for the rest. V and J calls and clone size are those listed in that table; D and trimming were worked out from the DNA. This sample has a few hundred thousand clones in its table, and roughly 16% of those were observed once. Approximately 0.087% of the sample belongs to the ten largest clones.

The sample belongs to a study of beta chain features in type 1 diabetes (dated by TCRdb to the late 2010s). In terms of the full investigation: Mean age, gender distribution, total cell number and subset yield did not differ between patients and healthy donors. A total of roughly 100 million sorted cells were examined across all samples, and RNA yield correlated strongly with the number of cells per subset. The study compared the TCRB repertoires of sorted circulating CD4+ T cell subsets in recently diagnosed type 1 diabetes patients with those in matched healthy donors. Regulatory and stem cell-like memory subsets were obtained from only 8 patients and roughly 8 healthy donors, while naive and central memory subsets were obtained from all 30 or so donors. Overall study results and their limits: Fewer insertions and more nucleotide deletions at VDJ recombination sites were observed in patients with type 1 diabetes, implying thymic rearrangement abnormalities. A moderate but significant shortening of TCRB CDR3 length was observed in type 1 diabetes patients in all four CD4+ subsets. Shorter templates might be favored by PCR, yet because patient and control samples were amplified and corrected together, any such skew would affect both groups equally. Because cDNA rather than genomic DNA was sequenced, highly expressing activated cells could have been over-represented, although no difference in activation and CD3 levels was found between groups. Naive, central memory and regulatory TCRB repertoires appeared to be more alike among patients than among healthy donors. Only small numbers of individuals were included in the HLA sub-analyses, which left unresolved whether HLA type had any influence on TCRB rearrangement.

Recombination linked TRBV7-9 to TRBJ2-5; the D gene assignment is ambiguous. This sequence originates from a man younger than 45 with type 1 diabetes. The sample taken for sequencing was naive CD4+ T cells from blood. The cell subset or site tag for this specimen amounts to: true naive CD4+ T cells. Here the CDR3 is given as CASSSQYETQYF. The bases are TGTGCCAGCAGCTCACAGTACGAGACCCAGTACTTC.